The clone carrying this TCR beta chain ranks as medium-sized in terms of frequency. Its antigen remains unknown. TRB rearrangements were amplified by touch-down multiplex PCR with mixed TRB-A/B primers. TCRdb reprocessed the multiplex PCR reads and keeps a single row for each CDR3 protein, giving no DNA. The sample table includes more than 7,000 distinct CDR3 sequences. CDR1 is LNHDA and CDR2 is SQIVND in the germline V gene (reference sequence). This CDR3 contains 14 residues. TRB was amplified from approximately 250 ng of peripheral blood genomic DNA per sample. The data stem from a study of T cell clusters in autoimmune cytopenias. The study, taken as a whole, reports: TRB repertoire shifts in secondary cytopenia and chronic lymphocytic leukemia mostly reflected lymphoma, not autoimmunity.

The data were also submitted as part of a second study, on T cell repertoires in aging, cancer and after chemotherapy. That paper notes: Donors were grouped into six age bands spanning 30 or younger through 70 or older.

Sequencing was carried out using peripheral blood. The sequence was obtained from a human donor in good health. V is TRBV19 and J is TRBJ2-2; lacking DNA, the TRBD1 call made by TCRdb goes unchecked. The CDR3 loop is CASSRGRGTGELFF. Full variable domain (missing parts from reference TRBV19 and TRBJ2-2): DGGITQSPKYLFRKEGQNVTLSCEQNLNHDAMYWYRQDPGQGLRLIYYSQIVNDFQKGDIAEGYSVSREKKESFPLTVTSAQKNPTAFYLCASSRGRGTGELFFGEGSRLTVL.